The clone carrying this T cell receptor (beta chain) was recorded once. This entry belongs to a study of blood T cell repertoires in COVID-19. Study in general: Sources were T cells, B-cell-depleted T cells, or PBMCs; the material itself was cDNA or gDNA.

In the authors' workflow: Cell counts per sample came from amplifying reference gene primers. Generated by immunoSEQ multiplex PCR, the TCRdb table keeps only in-frame clones and is missing some. The V and J calls and clone size were taken over from that table, and D and trimming were inferred from the DNA. Of about 140,000 clones listed, 65% to 80% were seen once; the top ten hold 16%. CDR1 and CDR2 from the germline V gene are MNHNY and SVGAGI (reference sequence). The CDR3 runs to 15 residues. The junction had 8 bases not matched to a gene; V was cut back by 6 bases and J by 6 bases. The receptor's source is a man aged 50 or older with acute or convalescent COVID-19. The chain couples TRBV6-6 to TRBJ1-5; TRBD1 matches at 10 bases. Sequencing input: peripheral blood. In DNA form, the CDR3 reads TGTGCCAGCAGAAGACAGGGGGCGCAAAGTCAGCCCCAGCATTTT. Its translation is CASRRQGAQSQPQHF.